A single TCR beta chain is shown here with its context. The data belong to a study of T cell clones after liver transplantation. Study-wide context: TCRbeta sequencing after a pre-transplant mixed lymphocyte reaction identified graft-donor-reactive clones, later tracked in post-transplant blood. Standard immunosuppression, with no induction, continued until 12-24 months after transplant.

The assay was immunoSEQ multiplex PCR, and TCRdb's table has in-frame clones only and misses some. The sample holds nearly 55,000 clones, around 85% seen once. Trimming at V came to 0 bases and at J to 0 bases, leaving 0 bases not matched to a gene. Germline V gene data show CDR1 as SGHRS and CDR2 as YFSETQ. CDR3 length: 15 residues. This specimen consisted of CD4+ T cells from blood, obtained before liver transplant. This TCR derives from a human donor who received a liver transplant. This chain links TRBV5-1 with TRBJ2-3; 8 bases line up with TRBD2. In DNA form, the CDR3 reads TGCGCCAGCAGCTTGGAGCGGGGGAGCACAGATACGCAGTATTTT. It translates to CASSLERGSTDTQYF. Full variable domain (remainder filled in from reference TRBV5-1 and TRBJ2-3): KAGVTQTPRYLIKTRGQQVTLSCSPISGHRSVSWYQQTPGQGLQFLFEYFSETQRNKGNFPGRFSGRQFSNSRSEMNVSTLELGDSALYLCASSLERGSTDTQYFGPGTRLTVL.